This record covers a single T cell receptor (beta chain). The target of this receptor is not known. Base qualities are not at hand, and no much larger clone is one base apart. This sample is part of a study of blood T cell repertoires in COVID-19 (dated by TCRdb to between 2020 and 2021). Background for the entire study: Samples from collaborators originated in the United States, Italy and Spain and spanned both the acute and convalescent phases of COVID-19. A freely available public database, intended as a resource for researchers studying the immune response to SARS-CoV-2, is where the repertoires were released. The prospective study material was composed of cDNA or gDNA derived from T cells, B-cell-depleted T cells, or PBMCs. Sample metadata almost always included a de-identified subject ID, COVID-19 status, age in years and sex. The samples were drawn from the first 160 participants of the ongoing ImmuneRACE study and from 950 to 1,500 subjects provided by 6 global collaborators. The dataset comprised deeply sampled blood TCRbeta repertoires from subjects exposed to, actively infected with, or recovered from COVID-19. Where available, HLA class I and class II types were taken from metadata supplied by the sample provider and were not determined by assay-based typing.

Overall study outcomes, separate from this receptor: The quantity of clinical and demographic metadata differed by source and by participant and was supplied without curation.

V gives up 6 bases and J gives up 1 base, and the segment between their germline ends measures 15 bases. The CDR3 runs 15 amino acids, cysteine and phenylalanine included. Only the CDR3 DNA stays, 45 bases, in frame from base 1. CDR1 and CDR2 were assigned from the germline V gene as SGHTA and FQGTGA. TCRbeta CDR3 regions were amplified from genomic DNA using the immunoSEQ Assay, a bias-controlled multiplex PCR. Under the source paper's analysis protocol: Nucleated cell counts per sample were estimated from amplification of reference gene primers within the assay. To quantify the absolute abundance of each unique TCRbeta CDR3 rearrangement, sequence reads were collapsed and filtered. Productive Simpson clonality was computed per sample as the square root of Simpson's diversity index over productive rearrangements. The immuneACCESS repertoire file appears here via TCRdb, limited to in-frame rearrangements. These files lack a portion of the clones; in checked studies, under half of the deficit traces to unresolved V genes, and the cause of the others is not known. V, J and clone size were drawn from that table, and D and trimming were deduced from the DNA. The sample has a few hundred thousand clones on record, approximately 87% of them singletons. About 4.3% of the sample comes from the top ten.

Samples from volunteer blood donors who had recovered from COVID-19 were contributed by a second Seattle source. Whole blood was collected in K2EDTA tubes by collaborating institutions according to the institutions' own protocols. Collaborator samples were shipped for TCRbeta analysis as frozen whole blood, isolated PBMCs, or DNA extracted from either sample type. The source material was peripheral blood. In this chain, TRBV7-3 is recombined with TRBJ2-5, with a weak D call of TRBD2 (7 bases match). The TCR sequence derives from a man in his sixties who had recovered from COVID-19. The base sequence is TGTGCCAGCAGTTACAAGGGGGGGATCCAAGAGACCCAGTACTTC. Its translation reads: CASSYKGGIQETQYF.